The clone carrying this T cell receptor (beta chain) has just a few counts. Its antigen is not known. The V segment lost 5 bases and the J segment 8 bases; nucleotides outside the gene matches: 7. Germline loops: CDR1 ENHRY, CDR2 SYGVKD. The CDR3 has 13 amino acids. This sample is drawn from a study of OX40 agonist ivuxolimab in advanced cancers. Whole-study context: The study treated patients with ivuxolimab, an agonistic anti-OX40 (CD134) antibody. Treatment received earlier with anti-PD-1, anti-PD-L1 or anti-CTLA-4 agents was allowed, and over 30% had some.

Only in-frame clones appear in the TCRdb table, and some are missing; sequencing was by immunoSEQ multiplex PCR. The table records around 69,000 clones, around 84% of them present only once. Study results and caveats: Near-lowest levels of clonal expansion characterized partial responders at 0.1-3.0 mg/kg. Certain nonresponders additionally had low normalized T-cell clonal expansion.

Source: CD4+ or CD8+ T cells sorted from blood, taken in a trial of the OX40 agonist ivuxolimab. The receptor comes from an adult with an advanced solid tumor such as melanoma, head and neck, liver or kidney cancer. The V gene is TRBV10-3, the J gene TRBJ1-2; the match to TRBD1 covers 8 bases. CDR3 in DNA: TGTGCCATCAGTCAGGACAGGGAAGGAGGCTACACCTTC. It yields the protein CAISQDREGGYTF.